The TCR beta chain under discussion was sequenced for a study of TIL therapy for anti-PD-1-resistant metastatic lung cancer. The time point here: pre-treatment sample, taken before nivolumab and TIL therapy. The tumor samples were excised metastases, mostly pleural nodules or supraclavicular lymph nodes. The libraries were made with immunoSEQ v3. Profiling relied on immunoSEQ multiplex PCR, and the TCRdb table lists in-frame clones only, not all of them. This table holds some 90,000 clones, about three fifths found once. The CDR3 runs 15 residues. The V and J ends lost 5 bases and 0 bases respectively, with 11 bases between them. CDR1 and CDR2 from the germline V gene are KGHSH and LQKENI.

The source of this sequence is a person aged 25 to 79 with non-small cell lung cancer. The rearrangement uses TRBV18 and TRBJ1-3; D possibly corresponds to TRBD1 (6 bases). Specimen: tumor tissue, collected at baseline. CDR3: CASSSQGDSGNTIYF. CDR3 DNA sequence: TGTGCCAGCTCATCACAGGGTGACTCTGGAAACACCATATATTTT. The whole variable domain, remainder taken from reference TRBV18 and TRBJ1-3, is NAGVMQNPRHLVRRRGQEARLRCSPMKGHSHVYWYRQLPEEGLKFMVYLQKENIIDESGMPKERFSAEFPKEGPSILRIQQVVRGDSAAYFCASSSQGDSGNTIYFGEGSWLTVV.